This T cell receptor (beta chain) stems from a study of blood T cell repertoires in COVID-19. At the level of the study: The United States, Italy and Spain supplied acute and convalescent COVID-19 samples. From T cells, B-cell-depleted T cells, or PBMCs came the material, which was cDNA or gDNA.

The authors' processing: Estimated nucleated cell counts came from reference gene primer amplification. Sequencing was performed with immunoSEQ multiplex PCR; in TCRdb, only in-frame clones are kept and a portion is missing. V and J calls and clone size are as listed in that table; D and trimming were resolved from the DNA. The data contain 200,000 to 250,000 clones, 84% of them seen just once; the ten biggest clones take up 10% to 13%. Patients from Seattle were sampled longitudinally, starting during active infection. V lost 7 bases and J 0 bases, leaving 13 bases between the germline ends. The CDR3 runs 16 residues. The germline V gene encodes CDR1 LGHDT and CDR2 YNNKEL (reference sequence).

The chain combines TRBV3-1 (or the pseudogene TRBV3-2) with TRBJ1-6; the D gene is possibly TRBD1 (6 bases). This clonotype was sampled from a woman older than 75 with COVID-19, enrolled during active disease. Sequenced material: peripheral blood. The DNA for the CDR3 is TGTGCCAGCACTCCTAGGGGGAGCTCCTATAATTCACCCCTCCACTTT. It codes for CASTPRGSSYNSPLHF.